This T cell receptor beta chain comes out of a study of identical twins (dated by TCRdb to 2015 to 2016). A note on the overall study: TCR alpha and beta repertoires from monozygotic twins, unrelated adults of various ages and cord blood were deep-sequenced to test whether fetal clonotypes persist. To rule out contamination, replicate twin experiments were performed at different times with different library preparation protocols. Broad study findings and their caveats: Abundant cord blood beta clonotypes carried fewer insertions; young adult naive repertoires showed a weaker similar trend, while memory repertoires showed none. Excess twin sharing in beta out-of-frame sequences was weaker because fewer shared sequences lowered the signal-to-noise ratio. Invariant T cells such as MAIT and iNKT could partly confound zero-insertion analyses, although diverse VJ usage argued against such confounding for most clonotypes. Out-of-frame TCR alpha sharing in monozygotic twins was systematically underestimated by recombination models, whereas sharing between unrelated individuals was in agreement with the recombination models. Compared with coincidental sharing between unrelated individuals, out-of-frame TCR alpha sequences shared between twins showed an excess of sequences with low generation probability. Because the same donors could not be followed over many years, conclusions were based on cross-sectional statistical analysis.

Points on this clonotype: The antigen this receptor binds is unknown. No much larger clone exists at a distance of one base, and base qualities are not known.

Reading from cysteine to phenylalanine, the CDR3 counts 14 amino acids. Only the CDR3 portion is preserved as DNA: 42 bases, with reading frame beginning at the first base. V is reduced by 7 bases and J by 8 bases, leaving a spacing of 18 bases between them. The germline V gene (reference sequence) supplies CDR1 MNHEY and CDR2 SMNVEV. Library generation was performed with 5' RACE. The instrument was an Illumina HiSeq 2000. Template switching added a universal primer binding site, and the final cDNA carried a unique molecular identifier that allowed TCR cDNA molecules to be counted accurately. Specific primers in the conserved constant-segment region were used to synthesize first-strand cDNA for TCR alpha and beta chains. To control for contamination, every cDNA library carried two barcodes: a SMART-Mk sample barcode plus Illumina barcodes. TruSeq adapter sequences and Illumina sample barcodes were added in two successive PCR steps. Sequencing of the TCR alpha and beta cDNA libraries was done on the Illumina HiSeq platform using custom primers. Per the authors' processing: MiGEC processed the raw reads to extract unique molecular identifiers, while MiXCR was used to determine the CDR3 positions. For each individual, recombination models were inferred using an EM algorithm with the repgenHMM and IGoR tools. The tcR package in R was used for shared clonotype analysis, with sharing normalized by the product of cloneset sizes. To study raw recombination without the effects of thymic and clonal selection, out-of-frame nonproductive sequences were analyzed. The public reads were reprocessed in TCRdb via fastp at Q25 and MiXCR, keeping in-frame beta chains. Each entry merges the rows of one CDR3 protein and shows their most common DNA and genes. The V and J calls were not made by the authors but by TCRdb's processing. For this sample the table gives 350,000 to 400,000 distinct CDR3 sequences, of which around 9.7% were detected only once. 8% to 9.5% of the sample lies in the top ten.

Every donor in the study was a healthy Caucasian. Three unrelated non-twin adults were additionally sequenced: a male aged 18 to 29, a male aged 50 to 60 and a female aged 50 to 60. Using Miltenyi CD45RO+ enrichment and human naive T-cell isolation kits, memory (CD45RO+) and naive T cells were isolated from PBMC. What was sequenced was naive T cells sorted from blood. In light of the paper, this sample's cell subset or site label describes: cells isolated with a human naive T-cell isolation kit. The receptor chain draws on TRBV27 and TRBJ2-1; a tentative D match to TRBD1 spans 5 bases. This TCR came from a woman in her forties or fifties in good health. The DNA sequence follows: TGTGCCAGCAATCCATCCGGGTGGGGCGATGAGCAGTTCTTC. The translation is CASNPSGWGDEQFF.